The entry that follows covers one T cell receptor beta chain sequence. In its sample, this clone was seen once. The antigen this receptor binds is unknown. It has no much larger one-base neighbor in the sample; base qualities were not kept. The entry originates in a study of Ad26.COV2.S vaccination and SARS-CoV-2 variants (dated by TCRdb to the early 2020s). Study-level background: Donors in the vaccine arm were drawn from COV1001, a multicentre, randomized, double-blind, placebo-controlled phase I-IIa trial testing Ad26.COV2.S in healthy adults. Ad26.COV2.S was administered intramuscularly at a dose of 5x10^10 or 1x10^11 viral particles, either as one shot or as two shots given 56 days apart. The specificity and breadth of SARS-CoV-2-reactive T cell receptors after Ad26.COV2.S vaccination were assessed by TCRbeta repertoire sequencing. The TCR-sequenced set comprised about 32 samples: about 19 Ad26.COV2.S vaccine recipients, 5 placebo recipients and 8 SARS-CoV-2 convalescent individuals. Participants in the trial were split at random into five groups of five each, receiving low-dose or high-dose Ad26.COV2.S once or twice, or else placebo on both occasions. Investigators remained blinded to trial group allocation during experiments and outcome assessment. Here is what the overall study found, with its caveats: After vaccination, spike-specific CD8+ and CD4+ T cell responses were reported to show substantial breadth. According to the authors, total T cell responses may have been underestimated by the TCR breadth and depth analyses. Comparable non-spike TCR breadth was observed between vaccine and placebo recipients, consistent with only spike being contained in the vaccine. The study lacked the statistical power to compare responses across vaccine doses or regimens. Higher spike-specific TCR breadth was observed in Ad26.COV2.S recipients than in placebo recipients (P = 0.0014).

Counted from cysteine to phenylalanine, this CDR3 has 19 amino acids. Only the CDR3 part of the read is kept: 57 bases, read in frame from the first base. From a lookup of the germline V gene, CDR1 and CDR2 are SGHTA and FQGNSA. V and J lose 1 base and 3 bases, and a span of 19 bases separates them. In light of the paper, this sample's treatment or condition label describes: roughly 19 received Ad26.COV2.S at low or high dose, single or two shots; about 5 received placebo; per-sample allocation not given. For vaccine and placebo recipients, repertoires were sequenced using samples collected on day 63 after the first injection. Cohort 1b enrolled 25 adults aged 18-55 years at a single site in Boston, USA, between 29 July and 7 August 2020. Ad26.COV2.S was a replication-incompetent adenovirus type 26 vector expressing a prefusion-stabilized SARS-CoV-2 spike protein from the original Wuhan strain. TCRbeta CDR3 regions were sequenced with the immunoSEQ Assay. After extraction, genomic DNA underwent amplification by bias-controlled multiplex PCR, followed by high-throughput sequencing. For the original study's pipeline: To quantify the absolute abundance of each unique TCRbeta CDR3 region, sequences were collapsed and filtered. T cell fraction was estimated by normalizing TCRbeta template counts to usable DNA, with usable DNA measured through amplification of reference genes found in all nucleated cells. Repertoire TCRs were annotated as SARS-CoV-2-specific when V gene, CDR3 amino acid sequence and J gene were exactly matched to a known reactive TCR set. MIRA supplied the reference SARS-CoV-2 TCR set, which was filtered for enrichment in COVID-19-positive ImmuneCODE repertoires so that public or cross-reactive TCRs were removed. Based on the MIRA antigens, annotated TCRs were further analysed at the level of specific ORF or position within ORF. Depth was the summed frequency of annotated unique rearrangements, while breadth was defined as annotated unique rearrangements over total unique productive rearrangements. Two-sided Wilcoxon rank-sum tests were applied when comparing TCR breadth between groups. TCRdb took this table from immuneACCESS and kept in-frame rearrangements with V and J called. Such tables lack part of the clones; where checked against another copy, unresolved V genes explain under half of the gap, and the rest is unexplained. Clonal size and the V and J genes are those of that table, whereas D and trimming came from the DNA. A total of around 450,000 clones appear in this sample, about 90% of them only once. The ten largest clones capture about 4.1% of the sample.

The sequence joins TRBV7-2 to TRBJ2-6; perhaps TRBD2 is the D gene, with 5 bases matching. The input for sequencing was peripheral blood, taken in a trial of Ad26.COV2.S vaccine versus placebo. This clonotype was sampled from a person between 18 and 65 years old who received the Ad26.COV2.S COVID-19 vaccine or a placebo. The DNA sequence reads TGTGCCAGCAGCTTAGGACTACCGACATTAGCCTTTGGGGCCAACGTCCTGACTTTC. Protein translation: CASSLGLPTLAFGANVLTF.